The text below deals with one T cell receptor (beta chain). Its antigen is not known. Time point given: recipient sample about 28 days before transplant, after cytoreduction. This record comes from a study of T cell clonotyping in hematopoietic cell transplantation. For the study at large: Pretransplant recipient samples were taken after cytoreduction.

Repertoires were generated with immunoSEQ multiplex PCR, while TCRdb's copy carries only in-frame clones and drops some. The sample lists some 30,000 clones; more than 85% were seen once. The study, taken as a whole, reports: After transplant, recipient diversity fell while pathologically expanded clonotypes grew through day 180. Without cell sorting, CD4 versus CD8 contributions remain unresolved.

This CDR3 region has 12 residues. V lost 5 bases and J lost 12, with 14 bases in between. In germline, CDR1 is MDHEN, CDR2 SYDVKM. This specimen was peripheral blood mononuclear cells, taken before stem cell transplant. This receptor was obtained from a man aged 45-65 years with acute myeloid leukemia. Some clones in this sample may be carry-over from other donors' samples. The chain links TRBV28 to TRBJ2-4, with D maybe TRBD1 (7 bases). The CDR3 nucleotides read TGTGCCAGCAGTCAGGGCAGGGGGGATCAGTACTTC. Translation gives CASSQGRGDQYF. Drawing the rest from reference TRBV28 and TRBJ2-4, the complete variable domain is DVKVTQSSRYLVKRTGEKVFLECVQDMDHENMFWYRQDPGLGLRLIYFSYDVKMKEKGDIPEGYSVSREKKERFSLILESASTNQTSMYLCASSQGRGDQYFGAGTRLSVL.